This TCR beta chain was captured by sequencing in a study of shared clonotypes between healthy human individuals. The healthy adult donors were HIV-negative and reported no recent acute infections or vaccinations. Amplification in unsorted PBMC replicate PCRs started from roughly 330 ng DNA, which equals about 30,000 T cell genomes. Profiling relied on immunoSEQ multiplex PCR, and the TCRdb table lists in-frame clones only, not all of them. The sample carries about 490,000 clones, around 80% recorded once. To note about this clone: Its antigen is undetermined.

V lost 5 bases and J lost 7, with 11 bases in between. The CDR3 length is 13 residues. The V gene's germline CDR1 is PRHDT and CDR2 FYEKMQ (reference sequence). Broader study findings: Owing to a small donor count, the genetic and exposure-history diversity represented was limited.

This sequence was found in a woman aged 40 to 50 in good health. Some clones in this sample may be carry-over from other donors' samples. Material: PBMCs. The chain links TRBV13 to TRBJ1-4, with D perhaps TRBD1 (6 bases). DNA of the CDR3: TGTGCCAGCAGCCGACAGGCCCGTGAAAAACTGTTTTTT. Its protein is CASSRQAREKLFF.